These 21 T cell receptor beta chains were sequenced from one sample in a study of blood T cell repertoires in COVID-19. Assay used: immunoSEQ multiplex PCR; TCRdb lists only in-frame clones, some missing. The sample includes around 250,000 clones, about 86% of them seen just once. Sequenced material: peripheral blood. These receptors were collected from a man aged 80 or over with acute or convalescent COVID-19.

This sequence joins TRBV5-4 and TRBJ2-7; TRBD1 is a possible D gene (5 bases). There are 13 residues in the CDR3. The germline V gene encodes CDR1 SGHNT and CDR2 YYREEE (reference sequence). Trimming removed 1 base from V and 4 bases from J, with 9 bases in between. CDR3 protein: CASSLSRAYEQYF. The CDR3 DNA follows: TGTGCCAGCAGCTTGTCCAGGGCGTACGAGCAGTACTTC.

As to this clone: No DNA is shown, since the ends of the CDR3 on it are uncertain; the CDR3 is the one TCRdb lists. The genes are TRBV28 and TRBJ2-1; the DNA was not used to check the table's D call, TRBD2. Termini included, the CDR3 measures 16 amino acids. The germline CDR1 and CDR2 sequences are MDHEN and SYDVKM. CDR3 residues: CASSSSWTSQGNEQFF.

The V and J genes are TRBV19 and TRBJ2-1; 12 bases map to TRBD1. J was trimmed by 9 bases and V by 5 bases; bases with no gene match: 11. Germline loops: CDR1 LNHDA, CDR2 SQIVND (reference sequence). CDR3 length: 16 residues. The CDR3: CASSLRDRGQLGEQFF. CDR3 nucleotide sequence: TGTGCCAGTAGTCTACGGGACAGGGGGCAACTCGGTGAGCAGTTCTTC.

The chain links TRBV18 to TRBJ2-7, with 7 bases aligning to TRBD2. This CDR3 has 14 amino acids. The junction had 1 base not matched to a gene; V was cut back by 2 bases and J by 0 bases. Germline V CDR1 and CDR2: KGHSH, LQKENI. CDR3 bases: TGTGCCAGCTCACCAGGCGGGAGCTCCTACGAGCAGTACTTC. Translation gives CASSPGGSSYEQYF.

This chain joins TRBV5-4 and TRBJ2-3; TRBD1 might be the D (6 bases). V was pared by 0 bases and J by 3 bases, with 8 bases between. CDR3 length equals 14 residues. The germline CDR1 and CDR2 sequences are SGHNT and YYREEE (reference sequence). Written as DNA, the CDR3 is TGTGCCAGCAGCTTGGGGGGGCAGACAGATACGCAGTATTTT. This gives the protein CASSLGGQTDTQYF. The entire variable domain, with the rest obtained from reference TRBV5-4 and TRBJ2-3, is as follows: ETGVTQSPTHLIKTRGQQVTLRCSSQSGHNTVSWYQQALGQGPQFIFQYYREEENGRGNFPPRFSGLQFPNYSSELNVNALELDDSALYLCASSLGGQTDTQYFGPGTRLTVL.

The gene calls are TRBV3-1 (or the pseudogene TRBV3-2) and TRBJ2-2; TRBD1 matches 8 bases. Trimming took 6 bases from V and 6 from J; bases not matched to a gene: 3. Germline CDR1 LGHDT, CDR2 YNNKEL (reference sequence). The CDR3 is made up of 13 amino acids. The CDR3 nucleotides read TGTGCCAGCAGTCTACAGGGGGCCGGGGAGCTGTTTTTT. This codes for CASSLQGAGELFF.

The V gene is TRBV2, the J gene TRBJ2-3; 8 positions agree with TRBD2. V lost 2 bases and J lost 6; bases outside the gene matches: 10. Germline V gene data show CDR1 as SNHLY and CDR2 as FYNNEI. CDR3 length: 16 residues. CDR3 sequence: CASSEIGRAVLDTQYF. The CDR3 coding sequence is TGTGCCAGCAGTGAAATCGGGAGGGCCGTTTTGGATACGCAGTATTTT.

CDR3 DNA sequence: TGCGCCAGCAGCCAAGTATCGGGTAGTGAAGAGACCCAGTACTTC. Protein product: CASSQVSGSEETQYF. The genes are TRBV4-1 and TRBJ2-5; D is unclear. V was cut by 1 base and J by 3 bases, with 12 bases left in between. The CDR3 has 15 residues. Germline CDR1 MGHRA, CDR2 YSYEKL.

This clone was observed at least ten times. The J gene is TRBJ1-2, the V gene TRBV18, with D possibly matching TRBD1 (6 bases). The V end lost 3 bases, the J end lost 6 bases, and 14 bases lay between the germline ends. CDR3 size: 14 residues. Per germline, CDR1 KGHSH and CDR2 LQKENI. This CDR3 reads CASSPLGQPNGYTF. DNA for the CDR3: TGTGCCAGCTCACCTTTAGGACAGCCTAATGGCTACACCTTC.

The chain's CDR3 is CASSIHRGSGNTIYF. For the CDR3, the DNA is TGTGCCAGCAGTATTCACAGGGGCTCTGGAAACACCATATATTTT. The chain uses TRBV27 and TRBJ1-3; 7 bases are shared with TRBD1. CDR3 length: 15 amino acids. The ends lost 5 bases at V and 0 bases at J; junction bases unmatched: 4. Germline CDR1 MNHEY, CDR2 SMNVEV (reference sequence).

The table lists this clone with a count of one. The CDR3 nucleotides are TGTGCCAGCAGATTAGCGGGAGCCTACGAGCAGTACTTC. Its protein product is CASRLAGAYEQYF. The gene calls are TRBV27 and TRBJ2-7; 9 bases are a match to TRBD2. CDR1 is MNHEY, CDR2 SMNVEV, per germline (reference sequence). CDR3 length equals 13 residues. Trimming at V came to 6 bases and at J to 2 bases, leaving 2 bases not matched to a gene.

This clone has more than one count but fewer than ten. The rearrangement links TRBV5-1 to TRBJ2-6; weak D call: TRBD1 (6 bases). Germline V gives CDR1 SGHRS, CDR2 YFSETQ. V was trimmed by 2 bases and J by 2 bases, leaving 11 bases between them. This CDR3 has 16 amino acids. This CDR3 is CASSFYRDTGANVLTF. DNA for the CDR3: TGCGCCAGCAGCTTTTACAGGGATACTGGGGCCAACGTCCTGACTTTC.

In the case of this clone: This sample includes further DNA sequences coding for the same CDR3. The chain is built from TRBV9 and TRBJ2-1; possibly TRBD2 for D (5 bases). From germline, CDR1 is SGDLS and CDR2 YYNGEE. V lost 0 bases to trimming and J lost 0 bases, with 7 bases between them. The CDR3 consists of 15 residues. The CDR3 is CASSVGRGSYNEQFF. The CDR3 region has the DNA TGTGCCAGCAGCGTAGGACGGGGCTCCTACAATGAGCAGTTCTTC.

This chain uses TRBV5-1 with TRBJ2-3; no definite D call. Germline CDR1 and CDR2: SGHRS and YFSETQ. V lost 1 base and J lost 0, with 9 bases in between. The CDR3 length is 15 residues. CDR3 DNA sequence: TGCGCCAGCAGCTTGTTTGCAGAAAGCACAGATACGCAGTATTTT. Amino acids: CASSLFAESTDTQYF.

This chain links TRBV29-1 with TRBJ2-3; 7 bases agree with TRBD1. CDR1 and CDR2 from the germline V gene are SQVTM and ANQGSEA. The CDR3 length is 12 residues. J lost 4 bases, V lost 8 bases, and 6 bases had no gene match. The CDR3 sequence is CSSDRAADTQYF. CDR3 nucleotide sequence: TGCAGCTCCGACAGGGCAGCAGATACGCAGTATTTT.

This rearrangement joins TRBV6-5 to TRBJ2-7; 10 nucleotides align to TRBD2. Trimming cost V 7 bases and J 6 bases; bases outside gene matches: 9. This CDR3 is built from 14 residues. Germline assignment: CDR1 MNHEY and CDR2 SVGAGI. CDR3 sequence (DNA): TGTGCCAGCAAACACGAGGGACTAGCGCTCGAGCAGTACTTC. It codes for CASKHEGLALEQYF.

The chain links TRBV7-6 to TRBJ1-3; 8 bases line up with TRBD1. In germline, CDR1 is SGHVS, CDR2 FNYEAQ. CDR3 length: 16 amino acids. V shed 2 bases and J 3 bases; nucleotides not matched to a gene: 6. CDR3 amino acids: CASSLPWTGFGNTIYF. As DNA, the CDR3 is TGTGCCAGCAGCTTACCATGGACAGGGTTTGGAAACACCATATATTTT.

The V gene is TRBV18, the J gene TRBJ2-1; 9 bases agree with TRBD1. From germline, CDR1 is KGHSH and CDR2 LQKENI. V dropped 0 bases and J dropped 1; count of bases not matched to a gene: 4. This CDR3 comprises 17 residues. CDR3: CASSPPTGTGSYNEQFF. The CDR3 DNA reads as TGTGCCAGCTCACCACCAACCGGGACAGGGTCCTACAATGAGCAGTTCTTC.

V usage is TRBV7-2 and J usage is TRBJ2-5, with 16 bases aligning to TRBD2. The trim removed 2 bases at V and 5 bases at J, leaving 8 bases unmatched. This CDR3 comprises 18 residues. Germline loops: CDR1 SGHTA, CDR2 FQGNSA. The CDR3 DNA sequence: TGTGCCAGCAGCTTACCCCCGGGACTAGCGGGGGGGAAGGAGACCCAGTACTTC. This encodes CASSLPPGLAGGKETQYF. Filled out from reference TRBV7-2 and TRBJ2-5, the complete variable domain reads GAGVSQSPSNKVTEKGKDVELRCDPISGHTALYWYRQSLGQGLEFLIYFQGNSAPDKSGLPSDRFSAERTGGSVSTLTIQRTQQEDSAVYLCASSLPPGLAGGKETQYFGPGTRLLVL.

This chain connects TRBV3-1 (or the pseudogene TRBV3-2) to TRBJ2-7; D possibly corresponds to TRBD2 (5 bases). V was pared by 5 bases and J by 5 bases, with 13 bases between. The CDR3 sequence is 13 residues long. The germline V gene has CDR1 LGHDT and CDR2 YNNKEL (reference sequence). CDR3 coding DNA: TGTGCCAGCAGCTCCTCCGGCGGGCACGAGCAGTACTTC. This codes for CASSSSGGHEQYF.

The rearrangement uses TRBV28 and TRBJ1-6; D might be TRBD1 (5 bases). The CDR3 length is 13 residues. The V and J ends lost 10 bases and 7 bases respectively, with 14 bases between them. From germline, CDR1 is MDHEN and CDR2 SYDVKM. The CDR3, as DNA: TGTGCCACCTCGGGGGAGTGGAATTCACCCCTCCACTTT. It yields the protein CATSGEWNSPLHF.